Given below is one T cell receptor beta chain in context. What it binds is not known. In germline, CDR1 is SGHTA, CDR2 FQGNSA. The CDR3 contains 15 residues. Trimming left V 1 base short and J 0 bases short, with 10 bases between. The data originate from a study of STAT3 mutations in large granular lymphocyte leukemia. Average productive template count per sample was approximately 41,000. The table came from immunoSEQ multiplex PCR; TCRdb's copy has only in-frame clones and leaves some out. Of around 4,100 clones detected, roughly 60% appear once; the ten largest clones hold more than 35%. Study-wide points: Differing intervals and regimens complicate linking therapy response to clone burden. Every T-cell large granular lymphocyte leukemia patient had at least one immunodominant TCR beta clonotype. TCR clonotype switching after therapy occurred in about 35% of the 18 patients.

The receptor was isolated from a human donor with T large granular lymphocyte leukemia. Some clones in this sample may be carry-over from other donors' samples. Sequenced: PBMCs. The chain has TRBV7-2 and TRBJ2-7; possibly TRBD2 for D (5 bases). DNA for the CDR3: TGTGCCAGCAGCTTAGTGGCGAGCGGCTCCTACGAGCAGTACTTC. Protein: CASSLVASGSYEQYF.